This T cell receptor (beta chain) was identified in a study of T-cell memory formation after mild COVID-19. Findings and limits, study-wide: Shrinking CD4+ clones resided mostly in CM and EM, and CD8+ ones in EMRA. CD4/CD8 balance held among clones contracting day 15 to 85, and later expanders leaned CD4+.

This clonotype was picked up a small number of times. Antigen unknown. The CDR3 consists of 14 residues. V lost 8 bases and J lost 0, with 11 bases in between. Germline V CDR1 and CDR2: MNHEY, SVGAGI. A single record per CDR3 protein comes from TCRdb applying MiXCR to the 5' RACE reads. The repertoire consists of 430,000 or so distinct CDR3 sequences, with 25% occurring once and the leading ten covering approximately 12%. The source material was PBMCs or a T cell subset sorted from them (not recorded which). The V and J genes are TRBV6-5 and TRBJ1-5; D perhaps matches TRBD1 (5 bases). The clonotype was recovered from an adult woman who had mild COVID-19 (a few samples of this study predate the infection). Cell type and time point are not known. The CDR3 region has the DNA TGTGCCAGCGGAGGACACGCTAGCAATCAGCCCCAGCATTTT. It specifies CASGGHASNQPQHF.